A selection of T cell receptor beta chains follows, all from one sample in a study of patients and donors after allogeneic stem cell transplantation. TCRdb used MiXCR to reprocess the RT-PCR reads, holding one entry per CDR3 protein. The table lists over 150,000 distinct CDR3 sequences, roughly 30% of them singletons. Sequenced: blood, either unsorted or a sorted T cell fraction (not recorded which). The receptors were gathered from a human donor who was either an allogeneic HSCT recipient or a stem cell or donor lymphocyte infusion donor (not recorded which). It is not recorded whose cells these are; they may come from a transplant donor. CDR3s include the opening cysteine and the closing phenylalanine or tryptophan. The order of the fields is clone size, D gene, V gene, J gene, CDR3 protein. The D gene is left open where the match is weak. Rows give clone size only sometimes, using once, few, many, or a class for an expanded clone.

.,TRBD1,TRBV4-3,TRBJ2-7,CASSQEGTGVYEQYF
.,TRBD1,TRBV6-6,TRBJ2-7,CASSKPRTGVTYEQYF
few,.,TRBV7-2,TRBJ2-2,CASSLVIYPGELFF
.,TRBD1,TRBV11-2,TRBJ2-4,CASSSTGANIQYF
many,TRBD1,TRBV29-1,TRBJ1-4,CSTEFRQGEKLFF
.,.,TRBV20-1,TRBJ2-7,CSIQGYEQYF
.,.,TRBV27,TRBJ1-1,CASRYTGSNTEAFF
once,TRBD2,TRBV7-9,TRBJ2-1,CASSPSTSQFF
.,TRBD1,TRBV28,TRBJ1-5,CASRSGGLQPQHF
few,.,TRBV3-1,TRBJ1-2,CASSMSRDLGGYTF
.,.,TRBV5-6,TRBJ1-5,CASSLWSFSNQPQHF
few,.,TRBV6-5,TRBJ2-2,CASSYSGLTGELFF
.,.,TRBV6-5,TRBJ1-6,CASSYSKGLNSPLHF
.,TRBD1,TRBV15,TRBJ1-2,CATSRGTVRRSYGYTF
.,.,TRBV6-1,TRBJ1-2,CASTMGLLANYGYTF
.,.,TRBV27,TRBJ1-6,CASSLLGDVASPLHF
once,.,TRBV7-9,TRBJ2-7,CASRGTSSSYEQYF
.,TRBD1,TRBV24-1,TRBJ1-2,CATSDRTGGAYGYTF
.,TRBD1,TRBV5-1,TRBJ2-3,CASSTGQSTDTQYF
.,TRBD2,TRBV20-1,TRBJ2-1,CSARGASGSYNEQFF
.,TRBD2,TRBV29-1,TRBJ2-1,CSVEGTSGRFYEQFF
.,.,TRBV6-5,TRBJ2-1,CASSYPTELSYNEQFF
few,.,TRBV2,TRBJ1-1,CASSEGKAGRKNEAFF
.,.,TRBV6-2/TRBV6-3,TRBJ2-1,CASSYSPVGEQFF
.,.,TRBV6-2/TRBV6-3,TRBJ1-3,CASGLHRDTRNTIYF
.,.,TRBV24-1,TRBJ2-1,CATSDLGTREQFF
many,.,TRBV7-9,TRBJ1-1,CASSLGAGNTEAFF
.,TRBD2,TRBV5-1,TRBJ2-4,CASSSGLAGENIQYF
.,TRBD1,TRBV10-3,TRBJ2-7,CAIRNPGQGAYEQYF
.,TRBD2,TRBV9,TRBJ2-3,CASSAKTSGRGSDTQYF
few,TRBD1,TRBV2,TRBJ1-4,CASSESATGAEKLFF
few,TRBD1,TRBV29-1,TRBJ2-4,CSGTQGYIQYF
many,.,TRBV12-3/TRBV12-4,TRBJ1-6,CASTGFLDSPLHF
few,TRBD1,TRBV20-1,TRBJ1-5,CSAEGTGRQPQHF
.,.,TRBV6-5,TRBJ2-7,CASSRGRRSSYEQYF
.,.,TRBV4-2,TRBJ2-7,CASSPASSYEQYF
.,TRBD2,TRBV6-5,TRBJ2-1,CASSYRASGSPYNEQFF
.,TRBD2,TRBV28,TRBJ2-7,CASSPPGLAGIGYEQYF
.,.,TRBV5-1,TRBJ1-5,CASSPTGRSHQPQHF
.,TRBD2,TRBV7-9,TRBJ2-7,CASSGLGTSGRAVYEQYF
.,.,TRBV20-1,TRBJ1-6,CSASSPQESPLHF
few,.,TRBV18,TRBJ2-5,CASSPLLEETQYF
.,.,TRBV4-2,TRBJ1-3,CASSQGRSSGNTIYF
few,.,TRBV6-5,TRBJ2-4,CASSYGPGGKNIQYF
.,TRBD2,TRBV2,TRBJ2-1,CASMAGGYNEQFF
.,TRBD2,TRBV24-1,TRBJ2-1,CATSDFMASGIGEQFF
.,TRBD2,TRBV4-3,TRBJ2-5,CASSQDRGGRAKETQYF
.,.,TRBV20-1,TRBJ1-4,CSVALGGLGKLFF
few,.,TRBV5-4,TRBJ2-1,CASSLLGGEQFF
.,.,TRBV10-2,TRBJ2-5,CASSESIGHLPQTQYF
.,TRBD2,TRBV18,TRBJ2-1,CASSLGTSGLYNEQFF